The 4 T cell receptor beta chains reported below all come from one sample, sequenced in a study of cytomegalovirus exposure and HLA in healthy donors. The primer mix had 60 Vbeta and 13 Jbeta primers. Profiling relied on immunoSEQ multiplex PCR, and the TCRdb table lists in-frame clones only, not all of them. The repertoire holds roughly 130,000 clones, with 8% to 9.5% as singletons. The sequenced material came from PBMCs. Every receptor here comes from a man aged 40-55 years in good health and CMV-seronegative.

This chain links TRBV27 with TRBJ2-5; TRBD2 matches at 10 bases. Germline V gene sequence: CDR1 MNHEY, CDR2 SMNVEV (reference sequence). This CDR3 has 15 residues. V dropped 3 bases and J dropped 5; count of bases not matched to a gene: 6. For the CDR3, the DNA is TGTGCCAGCAGTTTGAGCGGGGGGGCCCGGGAGACCCAGTACTTC. It codes for CASSLSGGARETQYF.

The rearrangement uses TRBV6-1 and TRBJ2-3; 7 nucleotides align to TRBD1. Per germline, CDR1 MNHNS and CDR2 SASEGT. The J segment lost 3 bases and the V segment lost 4 bases, leaving 4 bases of the junction unmatched. This CDR3 contains 14 residues. The CDR3 nucleotides are TGTGCCAGCAGTGTCAGCAGGGGGACAGATACGCAGTATTTT. Encoded protein: CASSVSRGTDTQYF.

The chain uses TRBV27 and TRBJ2-7; 12 bases line up with TRBD2. Germline V lookup: CDR1 MNHEY, CDR2 SMNVEV (reference sequence). V trimming: 5 bases; J trimming: 0 bases; junction bases outside the gene matches: 8. The CDR3 extends over 17 amino acids. CDR3: CASSVLILAGGSYEQYF. The CDR3 bases are TGTGCCAGCAGTGTTCTCATACTAGCGGGGGGCTCCTACGAGCAGTACTTC.

The chain employs TRBV10-1 and TRBJ1-6; 7 bases are shared with TRBD1. This CDR3 is 17 amino acids long. Germline CDR1 WNHNN, CDR2 SYGVQD (reference sequence). Unmatched junction bases numbered 9, after V lost 0 bases and J lost 7 bases. The CDR3 region has the DNA TGCGCCAGCAGTGAGTCGACCTCATTAGGGGGCAATTCACCCCTCCACTTT. Its protein product is CASSESTSLGGNSPLHF.